This T cell receptor beta chain is from a study of blood T cell repertoires in COVID-19. Study information: Spain, Italy and the United States supplied samples that represented acute and convalescent COVID-19. T cells, B-cell-depleted T cells, or PBMCs provided the cDNA or gDNA that served as material.

This clone was seen more than once but under ten times. V lost 6 bases and J lost 0; bases outside the gene matches: 12. Germline CDR1 is MNHEY and CDR2 is SMNVEV (reference sequence). The CDR3 sequence is 18 residues long. As processed by the authors: Cell counts per sample came from amplifying reference gene primers. Sequencing used immunoSEQ multiplex PCR; TCRdb keeps in-frame clones, though not all of them. V, J and clone size were drawn from that table, and D and trimming were deduced from the DNA. The sample lists some 100,000 clones; about 89% were seen once. This sequence joins TRBV27 and TRBJ1-3; 9 positions agree with TRBD1. The clonotype originates from a man aged 50 to 59 with active COVID-19. The sequencing sample was made of peripheral blood. Here the CDR3 reads CASRLNGQGSTSGNTIYF. As DNA, the CDR3 is TGTGCCAGCAGATTAAATGGACAGGGGTCCACCTCTGGAAACACCATATATTTT.